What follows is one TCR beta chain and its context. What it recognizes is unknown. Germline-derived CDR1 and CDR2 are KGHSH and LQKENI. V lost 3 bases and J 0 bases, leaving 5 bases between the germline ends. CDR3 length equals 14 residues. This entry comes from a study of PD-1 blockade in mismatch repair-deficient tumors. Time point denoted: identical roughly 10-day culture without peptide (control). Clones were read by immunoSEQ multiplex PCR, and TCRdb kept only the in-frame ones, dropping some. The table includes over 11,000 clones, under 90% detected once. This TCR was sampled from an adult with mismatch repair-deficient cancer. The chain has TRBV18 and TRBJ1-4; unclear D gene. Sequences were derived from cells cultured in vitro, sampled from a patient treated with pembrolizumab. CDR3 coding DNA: TGTGCCAGCTCACCGTCAGCAACTAATGAAAAACTGTTTTTT. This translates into CASSPSATNEKLFF.